Below, 29 T cell receptor beta chains from the same sample are listed, as sequenced in a study of CD8+ T cells in alopecia areata. cDNA serving as the sequencing template came from extracted, reverse transcribed RNA. Here immunoSEQ multiplex PCR was the method, and the copy in TCRdb shows in-frame clones only, minus some. The data contain 110,000 or so clones, roughly 50% of them singletons. This sample's treatment: oral pan-JAK inhibitor, 5-10 mg twice daily. The material was CD8+ T cells sorted from blood, obtained at week 4, from a patient treated with tofacitinib. The origin of the receptors is a human donor with alopecia areata.

The CDR3 loop reads CASSEDRVAGANVLTF. CDR3 in DNA: TGTGCCAGCAGTGAAGACAGGGTCGCTGGGGCCAACGTCCTGACTTTC. The V gene is TRBV25-1, the J gene TRBJ2-6; TRBD1 aligns across 7 bases. CDR3 length: 16 amino acids. Germline CDR1 and CDR2: MGHDK and SYGVNS. Unmatched junction bases numbered 3, after V lost 2 bases and J lost 2 bases. Drawing the rest from reference TRBV25-1 and TRBJ2-6, the complete variable domain is EADIYQTPRYLVIGTGKKITLECSQTMGHDKMYWYQQDPGMELHLIHYSYGVNSTEKGDLSSESTVSRIRTEHFPLTLESARPSHTSQYLCASSEDRVAGANVLTFGAGSRLTVL.

Comment on this clone: The same CDR3 also results from other DNA sequences found in this sample. V gene TRBV29-1 combines with J gene TRBJ2-2, with no clear D. Per the germline V gene, CDR1 is SQVTM and CDR2 is ANQGSEA. Trimming cost V 4 bases and J 4 bases, with 7 bases left between them. CDR3 size: 12 residues. CDR3 protein: CSVVEPTGELFF. In DNA form, the CDR3 reads TGCAGCGTTGTAGAGCCCACCGGGGAGCTGTTTTTT.

The chain recombines TRBV9 with TRBJ2-7, with TRBD1 identical over 11 bases. Germline-derived CDR1 and CDR2 are SGDLS and YYNGEE. Trimming removed 0 bases from V and 7 bases from J; junction bases left unmatched: 3. The CDR3 is 14 amino acids. CDR3: CASSVEDRGHEQYF. The CDR3 DNA reads TGTGCCAGCAGCGTAGAGGACAGGGGGCATGAGCAGTACTTC.

This clone was observed a handful of times. The chain links TRBV6-4 to TRBJ2-3; a possible D gene is TRBD1 (6 bases). V lost 2 bases and J 4 bases, leaving 10 bases between the germline ends. The CDR3 length is 14 residues. The germline CDR1 and CDR2 sequences are MRHNA and SNTAGT. This chain's CDR3 is CASSDATGSDTQYF. Here the CDR3 DNA reads TGTGCCAGCAGTGACGCGACAGGATCAGATACGCAGTATTTT.

The CDR3 here is CASSYQGKNEQFF. As DNA, the CDR3 is TGTGCCAGCAGTTATCAGGGGAAGAATGAGCAGTTCTTC. V is TRBV27 and J is TRBJ2-1; possibly TRBD1 for D (6 bases). V was clipped by 4 bases and J by 7 bases, with 11 bases between them. The germline V gene has CDR1 MNHEY and CDR2 SMNVEV (reference sequence). The CDR3 length is 13 residues.

This clone was picked up one time. The chain uses TRBV9 and TRBJ1-2; no definite D call. The CDR3 runs to 14 residues. Germline V CDR1 and CDR2: SGDLS, YYNGEE. Trimming removed 0 bases at V and 5 bases at J, with 11 bases between. The CDR3 loop is CASSVDMVGYGYTF. As DNA, the CDR3 is TGTGCCAGCAGCGTAGATATGGTGGGGTATGGCTACACCTTC.

This rearrangement joins TRBV30 to TRBJ2-3; D may be TRBD2 (5 bases). V gave up 1 base and J gave up 6 bases, with 17 bases separating them. The CDR3 has 15 amino acids. Germline-derived CDR1 and CDR2 are GTSNPN and SVGIG (reference sequence). Here the CDR3 DNA reads TGTGCCTGGAGTGGACTTGACAAACCGGGGGATACGCAGTATTTT. Its translation is CAWSGLDKPGDTQYF. Complete variable domain (other parts from reference TRBV30 and TRBJ2-3): SQTIHQWPATLVQPVGSPLSLECTVEGTSNPNLYWYRQAAGRGLQLLFYSVGIGQISSEVPQNLSASRPQDRQFILSSKKLLLSDSGFYLCAWSGLDKPGDTQYFGPGTRLTVL.

V usage is TRBV11-1 and J usage is TRBJ2-3; D gene uncertain. Trimming removed 1 base at V and 4 bases at J, with 6 bases between. The CDR3 runs to 13 residues. The germline CDR1 and CDR2 sequences are SGHAT and FQDESV (reference sequence). In nucleotides, the CDR3 is TGTGCCAGCAGCTTAGATCCGCCAGATACGCAGTATTTT. This encodes CASSLDPPDTQYF.

This clone was found a few times. The chain links TRBV5-6 to TRBJ1-2; 8 nucleotides line up with TRBD1. CDR1 SGHDT and CDR2 YYEEEE come from the germline V gene. CDR3 length: 16 amino acids. V was pared by 1 base and J by 4 bases, with 9 bases of the junction left unmatched. The CDR3 protein is CASSLMAGTGIYGYTF. CDR3 nucleotide sequence: TGTGCCAGCAGCTTGATGGCAGGGACAGGAATCTATGGCTACACCTTC.

V and J are TRBV30 and TRBJ2-3; D perhaps matches TRBD1 (5 bases). CDR3 length: 16 amino acids. Per germline, CDR1 GTSNPN and CDR2 SVGIG (reference sequence). The ends were cut back, 0 bases at V and 0 bases at J, with 13 bases in the middle. Written as DNA, the CDR3 is TGTGCCTGGAGTGTACAGGTTGGACCGAGCACAGATACGCAGTATTTT. Amino acids: CAWSVQVGPSTDTQYF.

This clone was seen a few times. This sequence joins TRBV28 and TRBJ1-3, with D possibly being TRBD1 (5 bases). Trimming pared 0 bases from V and 3 bases from J, leaving 21 bases between. Germline CDR1 is MDHEN and CDR2 is SYDVKM. CDR3 size: 19 residues. CDR3 in amino acids: CASSLWAHLGRGIGNTIYF. CDR3 bases: TGTGCCAGCAGTTTATGGGCACACTTAGGGAGGGGAATTGGAAACACCATATATTTT.

This chain connects TRBV7-9 to TRBJ2-7, with D maybe TRBD1 (5 bases). The V end was cut by 5 bases, the J end by 7 bases, with 15 bases between. The germline V gene has CDR1 SEHNR and CDR2 FQNEAQ (reference sequence). The CDR3 sequence is 13 residues long. The CDR3 nucleotides are TGTGCCAGCAGCCCGCAGGGAACTTTGGAGCAGTACTTC. It specifies CASSPQGTLEQYF.

The chain has TRBV7-2 and TRBJ2-3, with D hard to call. Germline V gene lookup returns CDR1 SGHTA and CDR2 FQGNSA. The CDR3 is 14 residues long. V shed 5 bases and J shed 4 bases, with 13 bases lying between them. CDR3 nucleotide sequence: TGTGCCAGCAGCCCACTAAGTGCTGCAGATACGCAGTATTTT. This gives the protein CASSPLSAADTQYF.

The chain combines TRBV5-1 with TRBJ1-2, with a weak D call TRBD1 (5 bases). V was trimmed by 3 bases and J by 6 bases, leaving 21 bases between them. Looked up from germline, CDR1 is SGHRS and CDR2 is YFSETQ. The CDR3 contains 16 residues. CDR3 nucleotide sequence: TGCGCCAGCAGCTCCTTACCCAACCCGGGACTGGATGGCTACACCTTC. It encodes CASSSLPNPGLDGYTF.

This sequence joins TRBV5-6 and TRBJ2-7; D is unclear. V shed 1 base and J shed 5 bases, with 7 bases lying between them. The CDR3 has 12 residues. In germline, CDR1 is SGHDT, CDR2 YYEEEE. The CDR3 loop reads CASSLSIHEQYF. CDR3 nucleotide sequence: TGTGCCAGCAGCTTGAGTATCCACGAGCAGTACTTC.

The chain links TRBV5-6 to TRBJ1-1; maybe TRBD1 (6 bases). Deletions cut 5 bases from V and 1 base from J, with 9 bases between. Germline V gene data show CDR1 as SGHDT and CDR2 as YYEEEE. This CDR3 spans 13 amino acids. The CDR3 here is CASSMTGNTEAFF. The CDR3 nucleotides read TGTGCCAGCAGTATGACAGGGAACACTGAAGCTTTCTTT.

This chain uses TRBV5-4 with TRBJ2-7, with 8 bases aligning to TRBD1. Losses at the gene ends were 3 bases for V and 2 bases for J; bases not matched to a gene: 4. Germline-derived CDR1 and CDR2 are SGHNT and YYREEE (reference sequence). The CDR3 sequence is 14 residues long. The CDR3 region is CASSSDRVAYEQYF. The CDR3 DNA follows: TGTGCCAGCAGCTCGGACAGGGTGGCCTACGAGCAGTACTTC. The full variable domain, with the rest looked up from reference TRBV5-4 and TRBJ2-7, is ETGVTQSPTHLIKTRGQQVTLRCSSQSGHNTVSWYQQALGQGPQFIFQYYREEENGRGNFPPRFSGLQFPNYSSELNVNALELDDSALYLCASSSDRVAYEQYFGPGTRLTVT.

This clone was seen just once. This chain joins TRBV7-9 and TRBJ2-7; D is uncertain. In germline, CDR1 is SEHNR, CDR2 FQNEAQ (reference sequence). The germline V and J ends were trimmed by 2 bases and 5 bases, with 7 bases remaining between them. CDR3 length equals 12 residues. Here the CDR3 DNA reads TGTGCCAGCAGCTTAATATCGGACGAGCAGTACTTC. This codes for CASSLISDEQYF.

The rearrangement joins TRBV25-1 to TRBJ2-7, with TRBD2 matching 8 bases. The germline gives CDR1 MGHDK, CDR2 SYGVNS. The CDR3 length is 17 residues. Trimming took 5 bases from V and 6 from J; bases not matched to a gene: 18. This CDR3 is CASSLIPPGTRYGEQYF. The CDR3 nucleotides are TGTGCCAGCAGTTTGATCCCTCCCGGGACTAGGTATGGCGAGCAGTACTTC.

V gene TRBV18 combines with J gene TRBJ2-7; 7 bases map to TRBD1. CDR3 length: 16 residues. In germline, CDR1 is KGHSH, CDR2 LQKENI. V dropped 2 bases and J dropped 2; count of bases not matched to a gene: 9. The CDR3 DNA reads TGTGCCAGCTCACCAGACAGGGCTGGTCGCACCTACGAGCAGTACTTC. This codes for CASSPDRAGRTYEQYF.

This chain's CDR3 is CASSQRGQGFSGEQFF. Here the CDR3 DNA reads TGTGCCAGCAGCCAACGGGGACAGGGGTTTTCTGGTGAGCAGTTCTTC. This chain uses TRBV14 with TRBJ2-1, with 10 bases aligning to TRBD1. This CDR3 region has 16 residues. Germline CDR1 reads SGHDN; CDR2 reads FVKESK. Trimming took 2 bases from V and 9 from J; bases not matched to a gene: 10. Full variable domain (rest looked up from reference TRBV14 and TRBJ2-1): EAGVTQFPSHSVIEKGQTVTLRCDPISGHDNLYWYRRVMGKEIKFLLHFVKESKQDESGMPNNRFLAERTGGTYSTLKVQPAELEDSGVYFCASSQRGQGFSGEQFFGPGTRLTVL.

Only one count was recorded for this clone. The chain's CDR3 is CASSLVADYNSPLHF. The CDR3, as DNA: TGTGCCAGCAGCTTAGTGGCGGACTATAATTCACCCCTCCACTTT. This chain uses TRBV7-8 with TRBJ1-6; no clear D. The CDR3 sequence is 15 residues long. Trimming stripped 1 base from V and 3 bases from J, with 7 bases between. Germline-derived CDR1 and CDR2 are SGHVS and FQNEAQ.

The chain uses TRBV30 and TRBJ2-7, with 12 bases that match TRBD2. The V gene end was trimmed by 3 bases and the J gene end by 4 bases; junction bases not matched to a gene: 7. The CDR3 length is 15 residues. CDR1 and CDR2 from the germline V gene are GTSNPN and SVGIG (reference sequence). CDR3 residues: CAWRGIGLAGYEQYF. The CDR3, as DNA: TGTGCCTGGAGGGGGATAGGACTAGCGGGGTACGAGCAGTACTTC.

This chain joins TRBV30 and TRBJ2-7, with D perhaps TRBD2 (7 bases). This CDR3 has 12 amino acids. Germline loops: CDR1 GTSNPN, CDR2 SVGIG (reference sequence). Trimming pared 3 bases from V and 5 bases from J, leaving 11 bases between. CDR3 sequence: CAWSGGLHEQYF. The CDR3 DNA reads TGTGCCTGGAGCGGGGGGCTCCACGAGCAGTACTTC.

The chain recombines TRBV9 with TRBJ1-6; D gene ambiguous. Germline V CDR1 and CDR2: SGDLS, YYNGEE. Between the trimmed V and J ends, which lost 0 bases and 6 bases, there was a span of 10 bases. The CDR3 has 15 residues. For the CDR3, the DNA is TGTGCCAGCAGCGTAGAGGGTCGTAGTAATTCACCCCTCCACTTT. Its translation is CASSVEGRSNSPLHF.

The chain uses TRBV29-1 and TRBJ1-2, with TRBD1 identical over 8 bases. CDR1 SQVTM and CDR2 ANQGSEA come from the germline V gene. This CDR3 has 13 amino acids. The junction had 4 bases not matched to a gene; V was cut back by 3 bases and J by 4 bases. The CDR3 DNA reads TGCAGCGTTGACGCAGGGGGCCTCTATGGCTACACCTTC. Translated, it gives CSVDAGGLYGYTF.

J is TRBJ2-7 and V is TRBV27; D perhaps matches TRBD1 (5 bases). Germline V gene sequence: CDR1 MNHEY, CDR2 SMNVEV (reference sequence). This CDR3 contains 16 residues. V lost 9 bases, J lost 2 bases, and 23 bases lay in between. The CDR3 sequence is CASRKGIGASTYEQYF. The CDR3 nucleotides are TGTGCCAGTCGAAAGGGGATAGGGGCAAGCACCTACGAGCAGTACTTC.

In regard to this clone: Within the sample, other DNA sequences also encode this same CDR3. This chain connects TRBV30 to TRBJ2-7, with D unclear. Trimming shortened V by 0 bases and J by 0 bases, and 3 bases separated the two germline ends. The V gene's germline CDR1 is GTSNPN and CDR2 SVGIG (reference sequence). This CDR3 comprises 12 residues. CDR3 loop: CAWSVSSYEQYF. CDR3 sequence (DNA): TGTGCCTGGAGTGTGAGCTCCTACGAGCAGTACTTC. Complete variable domain (other parts from reference TRBV30 and TRBJ2-7): SQTIHQWPATLVQPVGSPLSLECTVEGTSNPNLYWYRQAAGRGLQLLFYSVGIGQISSEVPQNLSASRPQDRQFILSSKKLLLSDSGFYLCAWSVSSYEQYFGPGTRLTVT.

V is TRBV9 and J is TRBJ2-7, with D perhaps TRBD1 (6 bases). V was shortened by 3 bases and J by 6 bases, with 16 bases between the two germline ends. The CDR3 extends over 14 amino acids. Germline CDR1 and CDR2: SGDLS and YYNGEE. The CDR3 DNA reads as TGTGCCAGCAGCGAAGGGGGTGCGGCCCCCGAGCAGTACTTC. It is translated as CASSEGGAAPEQYF.